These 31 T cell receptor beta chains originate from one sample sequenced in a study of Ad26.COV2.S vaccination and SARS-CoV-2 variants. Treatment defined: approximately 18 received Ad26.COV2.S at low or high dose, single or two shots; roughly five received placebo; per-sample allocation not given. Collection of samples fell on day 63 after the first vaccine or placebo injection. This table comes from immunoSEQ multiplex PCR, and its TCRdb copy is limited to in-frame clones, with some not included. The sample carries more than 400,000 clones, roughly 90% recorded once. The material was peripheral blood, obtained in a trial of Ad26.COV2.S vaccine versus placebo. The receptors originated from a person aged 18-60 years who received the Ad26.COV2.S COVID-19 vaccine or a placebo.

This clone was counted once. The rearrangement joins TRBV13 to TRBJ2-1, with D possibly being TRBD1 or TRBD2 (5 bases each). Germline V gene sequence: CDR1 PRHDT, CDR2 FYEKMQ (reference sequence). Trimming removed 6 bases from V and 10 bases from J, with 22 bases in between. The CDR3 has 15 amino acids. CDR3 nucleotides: TGTGCCAGCAGTCCGGGGACGGGTGCGGCTGGGGAGCAGTTCTTC. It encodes CASSPGTGAAGEQFF.

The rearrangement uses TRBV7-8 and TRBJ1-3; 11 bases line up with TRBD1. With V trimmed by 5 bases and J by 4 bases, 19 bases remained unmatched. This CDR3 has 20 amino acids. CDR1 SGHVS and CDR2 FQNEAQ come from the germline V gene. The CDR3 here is CASSARLFPGQGVSGNTIYF. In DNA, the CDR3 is TGTGCCAGCAGCGCCAGACTTTTCCCGGGACAGGGGGTCTCAGGAAACACCATATATTTT.

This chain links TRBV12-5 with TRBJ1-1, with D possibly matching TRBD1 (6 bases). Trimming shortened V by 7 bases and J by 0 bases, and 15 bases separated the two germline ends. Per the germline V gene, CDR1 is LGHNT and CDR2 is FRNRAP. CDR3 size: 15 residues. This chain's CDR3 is CASETTGLMNTEAFF. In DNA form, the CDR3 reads TGTGCTAGTGAAACGACAGGACTTATGAACACTGAAGCTTTCTTT.

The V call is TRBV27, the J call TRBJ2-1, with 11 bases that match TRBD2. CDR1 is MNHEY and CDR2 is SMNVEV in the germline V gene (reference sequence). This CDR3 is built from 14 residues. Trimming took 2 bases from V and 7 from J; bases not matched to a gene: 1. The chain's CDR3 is CASSLIAGGNEQFF. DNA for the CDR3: TGTGCCAGCAGTTTAATAGCGGGGGGGAATGAGCAGTTCTTC.

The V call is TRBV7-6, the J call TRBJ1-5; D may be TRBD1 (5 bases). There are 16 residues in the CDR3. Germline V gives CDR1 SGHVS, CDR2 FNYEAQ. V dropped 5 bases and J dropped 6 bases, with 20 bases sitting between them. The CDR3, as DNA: TGTGCCAGCAGCCCCCAATCCGGGGGGGTGGTTCAGCCCCAGCATTTT. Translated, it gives CASSPQSGGVVQPQHF.

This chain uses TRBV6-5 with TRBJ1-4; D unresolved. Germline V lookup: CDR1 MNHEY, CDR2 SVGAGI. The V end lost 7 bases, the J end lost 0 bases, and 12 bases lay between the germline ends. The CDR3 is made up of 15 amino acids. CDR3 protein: CASTAATATNEKLFF. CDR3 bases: TGTGCCAGCACGGCAGCGACTGCAACTAATGAAAAACTGTTTTTT.

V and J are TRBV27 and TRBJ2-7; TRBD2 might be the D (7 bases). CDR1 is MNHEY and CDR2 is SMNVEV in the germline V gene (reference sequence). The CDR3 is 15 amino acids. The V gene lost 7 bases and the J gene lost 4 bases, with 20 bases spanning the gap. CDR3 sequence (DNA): TGTGCCAGCACCCCATTCCCGGGGGGCTCGTACGAGCAGTACTTC. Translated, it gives CASTPFPGGSYEQYF.

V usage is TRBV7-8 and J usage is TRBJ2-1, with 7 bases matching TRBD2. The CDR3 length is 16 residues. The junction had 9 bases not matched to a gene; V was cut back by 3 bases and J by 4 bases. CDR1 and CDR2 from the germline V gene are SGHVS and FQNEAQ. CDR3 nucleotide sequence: TGTGCCAGCAGCTTCCCCCGGGACTATGGTTACAATGAGCAGTTCTTC. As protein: CASSFPRDYGYNEQFF.

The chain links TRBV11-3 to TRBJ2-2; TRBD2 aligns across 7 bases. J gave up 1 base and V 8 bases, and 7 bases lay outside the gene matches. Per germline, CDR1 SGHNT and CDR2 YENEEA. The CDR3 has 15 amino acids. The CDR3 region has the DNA TGTGCCAGCGGAAGGACGGGGGGGAACACCGGGGAGCTGTTTTTT. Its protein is CASGRTGGNTGELFF.

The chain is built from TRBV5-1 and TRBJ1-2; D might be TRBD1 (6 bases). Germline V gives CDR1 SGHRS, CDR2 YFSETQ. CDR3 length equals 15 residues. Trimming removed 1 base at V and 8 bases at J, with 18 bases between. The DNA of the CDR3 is TGCGCCAGCAGCTTGTCCCGGGACATAATTTACGGCTACACCTTC. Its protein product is CASSLSRDIIYGYTF.

In DNA, the CDR3 is TGTGCCAGCAGCCGGACAGAAGTTGAGACCCAGTACTTC. It translates to CASSRTEVETQYF. The chain has TRBV5-4 and TRBJ2-5, with D perhaps matching TRBD1 (6 bases). Looked up from germline, CDR1 is SGHNT and CDR2 is YYREEE (reference sequence). V was shortened by 4 bases and J by 5 bases, with 12 bases between the two germline ends. The CDR3 consists of 13 residues.

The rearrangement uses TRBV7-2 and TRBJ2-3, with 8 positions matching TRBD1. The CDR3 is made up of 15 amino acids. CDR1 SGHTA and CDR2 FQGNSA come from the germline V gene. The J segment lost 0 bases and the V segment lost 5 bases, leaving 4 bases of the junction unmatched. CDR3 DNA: TGTGCCAGCAGCAGACAGGGGCCTAGCACAGATACGCAGTATTTT. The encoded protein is CASSRQGPSTDTQYF.

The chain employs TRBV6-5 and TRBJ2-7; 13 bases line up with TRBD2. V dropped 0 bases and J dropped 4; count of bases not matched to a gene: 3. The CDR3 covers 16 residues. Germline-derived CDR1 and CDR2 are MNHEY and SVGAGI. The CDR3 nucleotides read TGTGCCAGCAGTTACTCGACTAGCGGGGGGTTGTACGAGCAGTACTTC. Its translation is CASSYSTSGGLYEQYF.

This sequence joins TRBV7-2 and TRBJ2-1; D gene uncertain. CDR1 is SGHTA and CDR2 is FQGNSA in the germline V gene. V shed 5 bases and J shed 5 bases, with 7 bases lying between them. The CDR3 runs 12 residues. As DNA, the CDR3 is TGTGCCAGCAGCCCATCCGACAATGAGCAGTTCTTC. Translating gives CASSPSDNEQFF.

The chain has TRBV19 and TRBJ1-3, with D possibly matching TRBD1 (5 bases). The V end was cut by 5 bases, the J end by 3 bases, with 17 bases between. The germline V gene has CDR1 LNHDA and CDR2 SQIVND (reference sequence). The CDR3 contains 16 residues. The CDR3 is CASSPLYRDGGNTIYF. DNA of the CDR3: TGTGCCAGTAGTCCCCTTTACCGGGACGGTGGAAACACCATATATTTT.

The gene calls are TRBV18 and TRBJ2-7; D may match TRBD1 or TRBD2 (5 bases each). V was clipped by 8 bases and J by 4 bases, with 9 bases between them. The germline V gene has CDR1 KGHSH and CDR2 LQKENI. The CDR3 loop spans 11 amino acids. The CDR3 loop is CASAGAYEQYF. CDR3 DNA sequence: TGTGCCAGCGCCGGGGCGTACGAGCAGTACTTC.

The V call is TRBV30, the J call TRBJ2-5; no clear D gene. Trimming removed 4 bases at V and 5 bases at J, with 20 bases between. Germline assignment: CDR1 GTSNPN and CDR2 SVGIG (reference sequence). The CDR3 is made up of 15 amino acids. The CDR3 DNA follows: TGTGCCTGGATGGCTGAAAGGGATATGTGGGAGACCCAGTACTTC. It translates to CAWMAERDMWETQYF.

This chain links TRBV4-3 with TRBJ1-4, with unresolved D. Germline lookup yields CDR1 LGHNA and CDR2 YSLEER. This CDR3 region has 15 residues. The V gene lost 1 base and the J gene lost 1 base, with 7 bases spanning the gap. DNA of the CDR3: TGCGCCAGCAGCCAAGTAGGCGGAACTAATGAAAAACTGTTTTTT. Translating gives CASSQVGGTNEKLFF.

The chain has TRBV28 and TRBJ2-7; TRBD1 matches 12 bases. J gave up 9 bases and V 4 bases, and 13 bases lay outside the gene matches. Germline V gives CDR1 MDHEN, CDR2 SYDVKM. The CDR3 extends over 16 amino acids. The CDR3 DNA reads TGTGCCAGCAGTTCAATCCGGGACAGGGGGCAGGTTGGGCAGTACTTC. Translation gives CASSSIRDRGQVGQYF.

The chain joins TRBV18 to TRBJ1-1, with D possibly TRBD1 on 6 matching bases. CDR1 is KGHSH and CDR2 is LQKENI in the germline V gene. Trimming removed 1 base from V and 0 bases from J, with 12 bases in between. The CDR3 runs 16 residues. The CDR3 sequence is CASSPQAWGLNTEAFF. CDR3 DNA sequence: TGTGCCAGCTCACCACAGGCGTGGGGGCTGAACACTGAAGCTTTCTTT. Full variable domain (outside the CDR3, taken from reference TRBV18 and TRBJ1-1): NAGVMQNPRHLVRRRGQEARLRCSPMKGHSHVYWYRQLPEEGLKFMVYLQKENIIDESGMPKERFSAEFPKEGPSILRIQQVVRGDSAAYFCASSPQAWGLNTEAFFGQGTRLTVV.

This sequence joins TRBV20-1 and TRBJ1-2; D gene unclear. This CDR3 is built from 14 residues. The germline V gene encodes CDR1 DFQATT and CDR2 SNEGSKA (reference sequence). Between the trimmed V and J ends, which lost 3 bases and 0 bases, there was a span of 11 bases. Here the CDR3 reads CSASGGGANYGYTF. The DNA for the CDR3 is TGCAGTGCTAGTGGTGGTGGAGCTAACTATGGCTACACCTTC.

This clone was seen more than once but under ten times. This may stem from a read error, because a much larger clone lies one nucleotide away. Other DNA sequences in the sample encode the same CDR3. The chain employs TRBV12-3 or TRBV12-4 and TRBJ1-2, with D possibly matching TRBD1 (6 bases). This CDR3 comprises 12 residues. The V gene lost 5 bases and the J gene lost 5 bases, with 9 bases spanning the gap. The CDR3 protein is CASSPTGYGYTF. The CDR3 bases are TGTGCCAGCAGTCCCACAGGGTATGGCTACACCTTC.

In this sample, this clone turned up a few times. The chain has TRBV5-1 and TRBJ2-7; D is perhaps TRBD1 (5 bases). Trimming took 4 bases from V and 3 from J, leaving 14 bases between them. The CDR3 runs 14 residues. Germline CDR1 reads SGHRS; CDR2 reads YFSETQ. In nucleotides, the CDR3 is TGCGCCAGCAGCCCTCATCCGACAGTCTACGAGCAGTACTTC. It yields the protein CASSPHPTVYEQYF.

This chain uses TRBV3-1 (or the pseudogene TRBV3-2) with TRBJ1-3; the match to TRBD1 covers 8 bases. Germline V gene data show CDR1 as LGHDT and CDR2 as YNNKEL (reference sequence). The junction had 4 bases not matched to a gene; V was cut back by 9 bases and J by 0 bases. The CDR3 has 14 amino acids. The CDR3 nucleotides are TGTGCCAGTCTCGACAGGGGCTCTGGAAACACCATATATTTT. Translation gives CASLDRGSGNTIYF.

The CDR3 DNA is TGTGCCAGCAGTTATACGGGGCTTTCACCCCTCCACTTT. Protein: CASSYTGLSPLHF. This chain joins TRBV28 and TRBJ1-6, with a possible D match to TRBD1 (5 bases). This CDR3 is 13 amino acids long. Trimming pared 4 bases from V and 9 bases from J, leaving 10 bases between. Germline CDR1 reads MDHEN; CDR2 reads SYDVKM.

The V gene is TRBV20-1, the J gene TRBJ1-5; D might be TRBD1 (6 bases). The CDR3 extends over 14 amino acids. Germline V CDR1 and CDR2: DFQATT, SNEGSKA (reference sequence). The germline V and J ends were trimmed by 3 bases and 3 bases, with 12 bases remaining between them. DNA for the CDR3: TGCAGTGCTAGTTCCGGGACAAACAATCAGCCCCAGCATTTT. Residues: CSASSGTNNQPQHF.

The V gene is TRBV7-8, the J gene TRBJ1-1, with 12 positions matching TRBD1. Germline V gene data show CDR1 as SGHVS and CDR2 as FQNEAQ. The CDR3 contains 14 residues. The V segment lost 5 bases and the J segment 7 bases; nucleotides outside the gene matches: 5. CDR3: CASSLGTGGFEAFF. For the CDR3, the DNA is TGTGCCAGCAGCCTCGGGACAGGGGGCTTTGAAGCTTTCTTT.

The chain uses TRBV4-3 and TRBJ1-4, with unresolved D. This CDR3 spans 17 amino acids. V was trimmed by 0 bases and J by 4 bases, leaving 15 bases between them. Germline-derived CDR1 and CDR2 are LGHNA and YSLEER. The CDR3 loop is CASSQEDRAKGNEKLFF. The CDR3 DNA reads TGCGCCAGCAGCCAAGAAGATCGGGCAAAGGGTAATGAAAAACTGTTTTTT.

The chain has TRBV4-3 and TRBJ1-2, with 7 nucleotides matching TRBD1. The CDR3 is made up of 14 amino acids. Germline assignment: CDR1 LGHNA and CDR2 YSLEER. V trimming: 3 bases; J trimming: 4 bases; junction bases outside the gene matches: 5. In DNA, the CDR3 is TGCGCCAGCAGCCAGGACAGGAACTCCTATGGCTACACCTTC. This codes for CASSQDRNSYGYTF.

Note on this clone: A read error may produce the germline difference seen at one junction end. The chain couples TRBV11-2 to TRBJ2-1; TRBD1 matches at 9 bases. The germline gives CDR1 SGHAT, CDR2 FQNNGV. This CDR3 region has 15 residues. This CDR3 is CASSLDGSDRGSVVF. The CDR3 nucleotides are TGTGCCAGCAGCTTAGATGGGAGTGACAGGGGGTCGGTAGTCTTC.

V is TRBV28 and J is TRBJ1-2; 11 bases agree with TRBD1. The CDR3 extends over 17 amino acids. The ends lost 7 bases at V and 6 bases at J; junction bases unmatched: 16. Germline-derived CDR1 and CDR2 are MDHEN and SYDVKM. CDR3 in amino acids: CASTPQGQGALINGYTF. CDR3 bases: TGTGCCAGCACCCCCCAAGGACAGGGGGCGTTGATCAATGGCTACACCTTC.